The rows below give T cell receptor beta chains drawn from one sample of a study of blood T cell repertoires in COVID-19. The protocol was immunoSEQ multiplex PCR, while the TCRdb copy is restricted to in-frame clones and leaves out a portion. The table shows a few hundred thousand clones, with approximately 82% occurring only once. Sequenced input: peripheral blood. These receptors came from a man aged 50 or older with active or convalescent COVID-19. CDR3s include the opening cysteine and the closing phenylalanine or tryptophan. A D gene is named only where the DNA matches it firmly. Clone size, where shown, is once, few, many, or a class for clones that have expanded.

TRBD2	-	TRBJ2-1	TRBV7-7	TGTGCTAGCAGCTTGGCTCCGGGACTAGCGCCAAACAATGAGCAGTTCTTC	CASSLAPGLAPNNEQFF
TRBD1	-	TRBJ2-3	TRBV19	TGTGCCAGCAATCTCGGACAGGCAGATACGCAGTATTTT	CASNLGQADTQYF
-	once	TRBJ2-7	TRBV9	TGTGCCAGCAGCGAGGGGCAGGGTGGGAACTACGAGCAGTACTTC	CASSEGQGGNYEQYF
-	-	TRBJ1-5	TRBV19	TGTGCCAGTAGAAATGAGGGAGATTGGAATCAGCCCCAGCATTTT	CASRNEGDWNQPQHF
TRBD1	-	TRBJ1-2	TRBV12-3/TRBV12-4	TGTGCCAGCAGGGACAGGGGGGGTAAGGACACCTTC	CASRDRGGKDTF
TRBD2	-	TRBJ2-1	TRBV7-2	TGTGCCAGCAGCCCCTCGGGGGGGCTAGGTGAGCAGTTCTTC	CASSPSGGLGEQFF
TRBD1	-	TRBJ1-5	TRBV7-3	TGTGCCAGCAGCCCGGGGACAGGGGGAAGACAGCCCCAGCATTTT	CASSPGTGGRQPQHF
TRBD1	-	TRBJ2-7	TRBV19	TGTGCCAGCCGGACAGGGGCGGGGGAGCAGTACTTC	CASRTGAGEQYF
TRBD2	-	TRBJ2-3	TRBV10-3	TGTGCCATTACTAGCGGGGGTACAGATACGCAGTATTTT	CAITSGGTDTQYF
-	-	TRBJ1-1	TRBV5-1	TGCGCCAGCAGCTTGGCAATTAGTACTGAAGCTTTCTTT	CASSLAISTEAFF
TRBD1	-	TRBJ1-4	TRBV10-3	TGTGCCATCAGCCAGACAGGGTCGACCGAAAAACTGTTTTTT	CAISQTGSTEKLFF
TRBD1	-	TRBJ2-6	TRBV7-9	TGTGCCAGCAGCTTAGACAGGGGGACCTCTGGGGCCAACGTCCTGACTTTC	CASSLDRGTSGANVLTF
-	-	TRBJ2-3	TRBV7-6	TGTGCCAGCAGCTTACCTCCCCCTAGCGAACGGACAGATACGCAGTATTTT	CASSLPPPSERTDTQYF
-	-	TRBJ1-2	TRBV6-5	TGTGCCAGCAGTTACATCAGGACATCTCGACGCGGCTACACCTTC	CASSYIRTSRRGYTF
-	-	TRBJ1-1	TRBV5-1	TGCGCCAGCAGCGCGGACAACTTGAACACTGAAGCTTTCTTT	CASSADNLNTEAFF
-	few	TRBJ2-7	TRBV29-1	TGCAGCGTTGAAACGGTCTACGAGCAGTACTTC	CSVETVYEQYF
TRBD1	-	TRBJ1-3	TRBV11-2	TGTGCCAGCAGCTTGACAGGGCTCGCTGGAAACACCATATATTTT	CASSLTGLAGNTIYF
-	-	TRBJ1-1	TRBV5-5	TGTGCCAGCAGCTTTCGGGATATGAACACTGAAGCTTTCTTT	CASSFRDMNTEAFF
-	-	TRBJ2-7	TRBV2	TGTGCCAGCAAGATGGCGGAGGAGCAGTACTTC	CASKMAEEQYF
TRBD1	-	TRBJ1-6	TRBV7-8	TGTGCCAGCAGCCCGGTCCCCGGACAGGGGAGTTCACCCCTCCACTTT	CASSPVPGQGSSPLHF
-	-	TRBJ1-5	TRBV4-1	TGCGCCAGCAGCCAATCACCAACGGTTGGTCAGCCCCAGCATTTT	CASSQSPTVGQPQHF
-	-	TRBJ1-1	TRBV5-1	TGCGCCAGCAGATCCCCCATCGGACATTTGAACACTGAAGCTTTCTTT	CASRSPIGHLNTEAFF
-	-	TRBJ1-4	TRBV30	TGTGCCTGGAGTGCCTACGACAGAAAACTGTTTTTT	CAWSAYDRKLFF
-	-	TRBJ1-1	TRBV6-4	TGTGCCAGCAGAGTTAGTGTGGGACAAGACACTGAAGCTTTCTTT	CASRVSVGQDTEAFF
TRBD2	few	TRBJ2-3	TRBV27	TGTGCCAGCAGTTTATATCCAGCGGGAGAGTACACAGATACGCAGTATTTT	CASSLYPAGEYTDTQYF
-	-	TRBJ2-4	TRBV28	TGTGCCAGCAGGAACGGAGAGCTAAACATTCAGTACTTC	CASRNGELNIQYF
-	few	TRBJ1-6	TRBV4-1	TGCGCCAGCAGCCAAGTTCGGGTTTCCCCGGGTGTGGATAATTCACCCCTCCACTTT	CASSQVRVSPGVDNSPLHF
-	-	TRBJ2-1	TRBV29-1	TGCAGCGTTGCCCCAGGGGCGGTTGAGCAGTTCTTC	CSVAPGAVEQFF
-	-	TRBJ2-1	TRBV4-2	TGTGCCAGCAGCCAAGATAGGCCGACTTTCTCCTACAATGAGCAGTTCTTC	CASSQDRPTFSYNEQFF
-	few	TRBJ1-1	TRBV28	TGTGCCAGCAGTTTATACTCTTTGAACACTGAAGCTTTCTTT	CASSLYSLNTEAFF
-	-	TRBJ1-2	TRBV7-9	TGTGCCAGCAGCTTGGCCAGTAGCTCGTTTGGGTACACCTTC	CASSLASSSFGYTF
-	-	TRBJ1-1	TRBV27	TGTGCCAGCAGTGTCCTCGGGGGGCGGGACACTGAAGCTTTCTTT	CASSVLGGRDTEAFF
-	-	TRBJ1-1	TRBV10-3	TGTGCCATCAGTGGGCAGTCTGAAGCTTTCTTT	CAISGQSEAFF
TRBD2	-	TRBJ2-7	TRBV9	TGTGCCAGCAGCGCGGGAGCGGGAGGGATCTACGAGCAGTACTTC	CASSAGAGGIYEQYF
-	once	TRBJ2-7	TRBV10-3	TGTGCCATCCGTCAGACAGCCGCCTCCTACGAGCAGTACTTC	CAIRQTAASYEQYF
TRBD2	-	TRBJ2-3	TRBV7-6	TGTGCCAGCAGCCCTACTAGCGGGGGGCACACAGATACGCAGTATTTT	CASSPTSGGHTDTQYF
TRBD1	-	TRBJ1-4	TRBV29-1	TGCAGCGTTGACGGACAGGGGGAAAAACTGTTTTTT	CSVDGQGEKLFF
-	-	TRBJ2-1	TRBV11-3	TGTGCCAGCAGCCCCCATCCCGGGGGGCGTTACAATGAGCAGTTCTTC	CASSPHPGGRYNEQFF
-	-	TRBJ1-1	TRBV18	TGTGCCAGCTCACCCCAGGCGGGGGGCAACACTGAAGCTTTCTTT	CASSPQAGGNTEAFF
TRBD2	-	TRBJ2-3	TRBV13	TGTGCCAGCAGCCCTAGCGGGAGGGCCCCAGATACGCAGTATTTT	CASSPSGRAPDTQYF
-	-	TRBJ2-2	TRBV2	TGTGCCAGCAGGAACAGGGCAGGATCCACCGGGGAGCTGTTTTTT	CASRNRAGSTGELFF
-	-	TRBJ1-2	TRBV30	TGTGCCTGGAGTGTAAGCAGGGTGGGAGGCTACACCTTC	CAWSVSRVGGYTF
-	-	TRBJ1-1	TRBV12-3/TRBV12-4	TGTGCCAGCAGTGCCGGCACAGGGACTAAAGCTTTCTTT	CASSAGTGTKAFF
-	-	TRBJ1-1	TRBV27	TGTGCCAGCAGTTTCCTATTGAACACTGAAGCTTTCTTT	CASSFLLNTEAFF
-	-	TRBJ1-2	TRBV2	TGTGCCAGCAGACGGGACATGCCGCTCTACACCTTC	CASRRDMPLYTF
-	once	TRBJ1-5	TRBV7-9	TGTGCCAGCAGCTTAGTAGGGGTAGGGCAGCCCCAGCATTTT	CASSLVGVGQPQHF
TRBD1	-	TRBJ2-1	TRBV7-3	TGTGCCAGCAGCCGGGACAGGGATAATGAGCAGTTCTTC	CASSRDRDNEQFF
TRBD2	-	TRBJ2-3	TRBV3-1/TRBV3-2	TGTGCCAGCAGCCTTGGGACTAGCGGGAGCACAGATACGCAGTATTTT	CASSLGTSGSTDTQYF
TRBD1	few	TRBJ1-5	TRBV5-1	TGCGCCAGCAGCTTGACAGGGGGTTGGAATCAGCCCCAGCATTTT	CASSLTGGWNQPQHF
TRBD2	-	TRBJ2-7	TRBV3-1/TRBV3-2	TGTGCCAGCAGCCAACCTGCCCCTAGCGGTATCTCCTACGAGCAGTACTTC	CASSQPAPSGISYEQYF
-	-	TRBJ2-5	TRBV6-5	TGTGCCAGCAGTTACTCCGGGACACCCATCCAAGAGACCCAGTACTTC	CASSYSGTPIQETQYF
-	-	TRBJ2-7	TRBV21-1	TGTGCCAGCAGCAAAGCGCGGGTAAGCCGGGACAGGTCCTACGAGCAGTACTTC	CASSKARVSRDRSYEQYF
-	-	TRBJ1-4	TRBV15	TGTGCCACCAAAGAGACTAATGAAAAACTGTTTTTT	CATKETNEKLFF